This T cell receptor beta chain originates from a study of graft-versus-host responses after intestinal transplantation. Processing of graft tissue released intraepithelial and lamina propria lymphocytes. CDR3 length: 15 residues. V lost 3 bases, J lost 3 bases, and 7 bases stayed unmatched. CDR1 is SGHAT and CDR2 is FQNNGV in the germline V gene. About this clone itself: Its antigen remains unknown.

The protocol was immunoSEQ multiplex PCR, while the TCRdb copy is restricted to in-frame clones and leaves out a portion. The sample includes 15,000 or so clones, under 70% of them seen just once. Overall study findings and caveats: In recipient marrow, GvH clones were found, and some appeared first in ileum or blood. Allografts carried high graft-versus-host to host-versus-graft clonal ratios in patients having graft-donor T cell macrochimerism.

Here the sequenced sample was ileum tissue, taken around 640 days after intestinal transplantation. The chain links TRBV11-2 to TRBJ2-7; 8 bases match TRBD1. The origin of this receptor is a human patient who received an intestinal transplant, so some T cells may come from the graft donor. The CDR3 sequence is CASSFPSGTGYEQYF. The CDR3 coding sequence is TGTGCCAGCAGCTTCCCATCCGGGACAGGCTACGAGCAGTACTTC.